Listed here are 30 T cell receptor beta chains from one sample, sequenced in a study of PD-1 blockade in classical Hodgkin lymphoma. Exposure to brentuximab vedotin varied, and each patient had relapsed following autologous stem cell transplantation. The assay was immunoSEQ multiplex PCR, and TCRdb's table has in-frame clones only and misses some. The top ten clones hold roughly 13% of a sample with tens of thousands of clones, more than 70% of them seen once. The sequenced sample was peripheral blood mononuclear cells (PBMCs), obtained at baseline. These receptor sequences come from a human donor with classical Hodgkin lymphoma.

CDR3 in amino acids: CAGGFGYNEQFF. CDR3 coding DNA: TGTGCCGGAGGGTTTGGATACAATGAGCAGTTCTTC. The chain carries TRBV2 and TRBJ2-1; D perhaps matches TRBD2 (6 bases). Germline V gene lookup returns CDR1 SNHLY and CDR2 FYNNEI. This CDR3 region has 12 residues. V was trimmed by 11 bases and J by 4 bases, leaving 12 bases between them.

The chain has TRBV6-6 and TRBJ1-5; D not resolved. The CDR3 is 12 amino acids. Deletions cut 10 bases from V and 6 bases from J, with 13 bases between. Germline V lookup: CDR1 MNHNY, CDR2 SVGAGI (reference sequence). The CDR3 sequence is CATRATGQPQHF. CDR3 DNA: TGTGCCACCCGGGCAACGGGTCAGCCCCAGCATTTT.

The rearrangement links TRBV2 to TRBJ2-7; unclear D gene. This CDR3 comprises 15 residues. Germline loops: CDR1 SNHLY, CDR2 FYNNEI. The germline V and J ends were trimmed by 2 bases and 0 bases, with 11 bases remaining between them. For the CDR3, the DNA is TGTGCCAGCAGTGAATCGTGGGCAAGCTCCTACGAGCAGTACTTC. Translation: CASSESWASSYEQYF.

The sample holds one count of this clone. The chain combines TRBV9 with TRBJ1-2; no firm D call. The germline V gene has CDR1 SGDLS and CDR2 YYNGEE. CDR3 length equals 13 residues. V lost 3 bases, J lost 5 bases, and 11 bases lay in between. CDR3 sequence: CASSDGPAYGYTF. CDR3 nucleotides: TGTGCCAGCAGCGACGGGCCGGCTTATGGCTACACCTTC.

J is TRBJ2-3 and V is TRBV10-2; 10 nucleotides line up with TRBD1. Trimming cost V 1 base and J 3 bases; bases outside gene matches: 7. Germline values: CDR1 WSHSY, CDR2 SAAADI. CDR3 length: 17 amino acids. CDR3 sequence (DNA): TGCGCCAGCAGTGAGTTTGGGACAGGGGTTAAGACAGATACGCAGTATTTT. The encoded protein is CASSEFGTGVKTDTQYF.

This sequence joins TRBV2 and TRBJ2-1; 10 bases map to TRBD2. Unmatched junction bases numbered 14, after V lost 10 bases and J lost 5 bases. The germline CDR1 and CDR2 sequences are SNHLY and FYNNEI. This CDR3 region has 16 residues. CDR3 loop: CATNRASGGVNNEQFF. The DNA of the CDR3 is TGTGCCACTAATAGGGCTAGCGGGGGTGTAAACAATGAGCAGTTCTTC.

The chain joins TRBV4-3 to TRBJ2-3; 9 nucleotides match TRBD2. Germline values: CDR1 LGHNA, CDR2 YSLEER. Unmatched junction bases numbered 2, after V lost 1 base and J lost 0 bases. The CDR3 has 16 residues. This chain's CDR3 is CASSQVAGGSTDTQYF. CDR3 DNA: TGCGCCAGCAGCCAAGTGGCGGGGGGGAGCACAGATACGCAGTATTTT.

This clone occurred a few times. The V and J genes are TRBV19 and TRBJ2-3, with D perhaps being TRBD1 or TRBD2 (5 bases each). Per germline, CDR1 LNHDA and CDR2 SQIVND (reference sequence). V gave up 5 bases and J gave up 2 bases, with 8 bases separating them. The CDR3 loop spans 13 amino acids. The CDR3 nucleotides are TGTGCCAGTAGTCGGGGCCTCACAGATACGCAGTATTTT. Its translation: CASSRGLTDTQYF.

This rearrangement joins TRBV29-1 to TRBJ2-1; 11 bases align to TRBD2. The CDR3 spans 17 residues. The germline CDR1 and CDR2 sequences are SQVTM and ANQGSEA. Unmatched junction bases numbered 8, after V lost 0 bases and J lost 4 bases. The CDR3 sequence: CSVEDALAGGPYNEQFF. The CDR3 DNA is TGCAGCGTTGAAGATGCTTTAGCGGGGGGGCCGTACAATGAGCAGTTCTTC.

This rearrangement joins TRBV29-1 to TRBJ2-3, with D tentatively TRBD1 (6 bases). Trimming cost V 3 bases and J 6 bases, with 7 bases left between them. Germline loops: CDR1 SQVTM, CDR2 ANQGSEA. The CDR3 covers 11 residues. Here the CDR3 reads CSVEGADTQYF. In DNA form, the CDR3 reads TGCAGCGTTGAGGGGGCCGATACGCAGTATTTT.

V is TRBV4-3 and J is TRBJ2-6; D is undetermined. The CDR3 sequence is 18 residues long. V lost 1 base and J 0 bases, leaving 13 bases between the germline ends. CDR1 is LGHNA, CDR2 YSLEER, per germline. This chain's CDR3 is CASSQVVGTLSGANVLTF. The CDR3 DNA sequence: TGCGCCAGCAGCCAAGTGGTAGGAACCCTCTCTGGGGCCAACGTCCTGACTTTC.

The J gene is TRBJ2-3, the V gene TRBV9; 8 bases fit TRBD2. CDR1 and CDR2 (germline): SGDLS, YYNGEE. CDR3 length: 15 amino acids. V shed 0 bases and J 1 base; nucleotides not matched to a gene: 1. The CDR3 bases are TGTGCCAGCAGCGTAGCCGGGGGGGGCACAGATACGCAGTATTTT. This sequence encodes CASSVAGGGTDTQYF.

This rearrangement joins TRBV5-1 to TRBJ2-7, with 10 bases aligning to TRBD1. Trimming cost V 4 bases and J 6 bases; bases outside gene matches: 10. CDR1 and CDR2 (germline): SGHRS, YFSETQ. CDR3 length: 15 amino acids. The chain's CDR3 is CASSRGQGDSGEQYF. DNA for the CDR3: TGCGCCAGCAGCCGCGGACAGGGGGACTCTGGCGAGCAGTACTTC.

This sequence joins TRBV4-3 and TRBJ1-6, with D possibly being TRBD1 (6 bases). V was cut by 3 bases and J by 7 bases, with 16 bases left in between. The germline V gene encodes CDR1 LGHNA and CDR2 YSLEER. This CDR3 has 16 residues. The CDR3 loop is CASSHYLGRGNSPLHF. CDR3 nucleotide sequence: TGCGCCAGCAGCCACTATCTCGGGAGGGGGAATTCACCCCTCCACTTT.

The chain recombines TRBV5-1 with TRBJ2-3, with 7 bases aligning to TRBD1. Trimming removed 3 bases from V and 2 bases from J; junction bases left unmatched: 3. The CDR3 consists of 14 residues. The V gene's germline CDR1 is SGHRS and CDR2 YFSETQ. The CDR3 protein is CASSWGQPTDTQYF. DNA for the CDR3: TGCGCCAGCAGCTGGGGACAGCCCACAGATACGCAGTATTTT.

The chain links TRBV7-6 to TRBJ2-5; maybe TRBD2 (7 bases). CDR3 length equals 14 residues. The V gene lost 5 bases and the J gene lost 4 bases, with 14 bases spanning the gap. CDR1 is SGHVS, CDR2 FNYEAQ, per germline. The CDR3 sequence: CASSPRGAGETQYF. The CDR3 DNA follows: TGTGCCAGCAGCCCCCGGGGGGCGGGAGAGACCCAGTACTTC.

In its sample, this clone was seen a few times. The V gene is TRBV18, the J gene TRBJ1-1, with TRBD1 matching 8 bases. Trimming at V came to 6 bases and at J to 3 bases, leaving 9 bases not matched to a gene. CDR1 KGHSH and CDR2 LQKENI come from the germline V gene. The CDR3 contains 15 residues. CDR3 sequence (DNA): TGTGCCAGCTCGCTCGACAGGGGAGGGCACACTGAAGCTTTCTTT. Translating it yields CASSLDRGGHTEAFF.

The J gene is TRBJ1-6, the V gene TRBV30; D gene uncertain. The CDR3 length is 15 residues. Trimming removed 0 bases at V and 10 bases at J, with 16 bases between. In germline, CDR1 is GTSNPN, CDR2 SVGIG (reference sequence). Here the CDR3 reads CAWSVRVGFGSPLHF. The CDR3 DNA follows: TGTGCCTGGAGTGTACGAGTCGGGTTCGGGTCACCCCTCCACTTT.

CDR3 DNA sequence: TGTGCCAGCAGTTACTCGCCCGGGACTAATGAAAAACTGTTTTTT. The encoded protein is CASSYSPGTNEKLFF. The chain couples TRBV6-5 to TRBJ1-4, with no clear D. CDR3 length: 15 residues. The germline V gene has CDR1 MNHEY and CDR2 SVGAGI. V was cut by 0 bases and J by 2 bases, with 7 bases left in between.

This clone is medium-sized within its sample. This chain connects TRBV5-1 to TRBJ2-7, with 7 bases aligning to TRBD2. Germline V gene sequence: CDR1 SGHRS, CDR2 YFSETQ. V shed 5 bases, J shed 2 bases, and the junction held 7 bases outside the gene matches. This CDR3 comprises 14 residues. Here the CDR3 reads CASSKLARTYEQYF. DNA of the CDR3: TGCGCCAGCAGTAAACTAGCGCGTACCTACGAGCAGTACTTC.

The chain is built from TRBV5-1 and TRBJ1-2; no clear D gene. This CDR3 has 15 amino acids. V lost 0 bases and J lost 0, with 9 bases in between. Germline V gene sequence: CDR1 SGHRS, CDR2 YFSETQ. CDR3 DNA: TGCGCCAGCAGCTTGGAGGGCCCCCCTAACTATGGCTACACCTTC. Its protein is CASSLEGPPNYGYTF.

The rearrangement links TRBV18 to TRBJ1-1; 7 bases align to TRBD1. After removal of 0 bases from V and 11 bases from J, the junction contained 3 bases not matched to a gene. CDR3 size: 12 residues. CDR1 and CDR2 from the germline V gene are KGHSH and LQKENI. CDR3 DNA sequence: TGTGCCAGCTCACCACCGGACAGGAGGGCTTTCTTT. Encoded protein: CASSPPDRRAFF. Supplemented by reference TRBV18 and TRBJ1-1, the full variable domain reads NAGVMQNPRHLVRRRGQEARLRCSPMKGHSHVYWYRQLPEEGLKFMVYLQKENIIDESGMPKERFSAEFPKEGPSILRIQQVVRGDSAAYFCASSPPDRRAFFGQGTRLTVV.

The chain has TRBV7-9 and TRBJ1-3; the match to TRBD1 covers 7 bases. Trimming cost V 2 bases and J 2 bases; bases outside gene matches: 9. The CDR3 loop spans 17 amino acids. Germline V gives CDR1 SEHNR, CDR2 FQNEAQ (reference sequence). CDR3 region: CASSLFLGTEPGNTIYF. The CDR3 bases are TGTGCCAGCAGCTTATTTTTAGGGACAGAACCTGGAAACACCATATATTTT.

This chain connects TRBV7-8 to TRBJ2-7; TRBD1 might be the D (6 bases). In germline, CDR1 is SGHVS, CDR2 FQNEAQ. Trimming pared 8 bases from V and 0 bases from J, leaving 14 bases between. The CDR3 has 14 residues. This CDR3 is CASGLRDTSYEQYF. As DNA, the CDR3 is TGTGCCAGCGGCCTCCGGGACACCTCCTACGAGCAGTACTTC. Full variable domain (missing parts from reference TRBV7-8 and TRBJ2-7): GAGVSQSPRYKVAKRGQDVALRCDPISGHVSLFWYQQALGQGPEFLTYFQNEAQLDKSGLPSDRFFAERPEGSVSTLKIQRTQQEDSAVYLCASGLRDTSYEQYFGPGTRLTVT.

This chain connects TRBV7-9 to TRBJ1-2; 10 nucleotides match TRBD1. The CDR3 sequence is 18 residues long. V shed 1 base and J 1 base; nucleotides not matched to a gene: 9. Germline V gives CDR1 SEHNR, CDR2 FQNEAQ (reference sequence). Written as DNA, the CDR3 is TGTGCCAGCAGCTTAGAACCGGCCGGGACAGGGGATAACTATGGCTACACCTTC. Its protein is CASSLEPAGTGDNYGYTF.

The V and J genes are TRBV7-2 and TRBJ2-3; tentatively, D is TRBD2 (6 bases). There are 13 residues in the CDR3. The germline V and J ends were trimmed by 5 bases and 13 bases, with 19 bases remaining between them. Germline assignment: CDR1 SGHTA and CDR2 FQGNSA. Here the CDR3 DNA reads TGTGCCAGCAGCCCCCAGGGACTCCTTGGGGAGTATTTT. Its protein is CASSPQGLLGEYF.

V is TRBV6-6 and J is TRBJ2-3; D uncertain. This CDR3 is 11 amino acids long. Germline lookup yields CDR1 MNHNY and CDR2 SVGAGI (reference sequence). Trimming stripped 6 bases from V and 5 bases from J, with 6 bases between. In DNA, the CDR3 is TGTGCCAGCAGCGCGATAGATACGCAGTATTTT. It specifies CASSAIDTQYF.

This sequence joins TRBV5-1 and TRBJ2-1; 9 bases map to TRBD1. The germline CDR1 and CDR2 sequences are SGHRS and YFSETQ. The ends lost 0 bases at V and 5 bases at J; junction bases unmatched: 9. The CDR3 has 17 amino acids. In DNA, the CDR3 is TGCGCCAGCAGCTTGGTATTGGGACAGGGAGGGGACAATGAGCAGTTCTTC. Translation: CASSLVLGQGGDNEQFF.

In this sample, this clone is medium-sized. The chain joins TRBV10-1 to TRBJ1-3, with 7 positions matching TRBD1. Unmatched junction bases numbered 15, after V lost 6 bases and J lost 4 bases. Germline CDR1 reads WNHNN; CDR2 reads SYGVQD (reference sequence). The CDR3 extends over 17 amino acids. CDR3 sequence (DNA): TGCGCCAGCAGGGGACAGAACACCCCGGCCTGCGGAAACACCATATATTTT. This codes for CASRGQNTPACGNTIYF.

This sequence joins TRBV5-6 and TRBJ2-1, with no clear D. Trimming removed 0 bases at V and 10 bases at J, with 17 bases between. This CDR3 contains 15 residues. CDR1 and CDR2 (germline): SGHDT, YYEEEE. This chain's CDR3 is CASSLDGSLSTEQFF. In DNA, the CDR3 is TGTGCCAGCAGCTTGGACGGGTCGCTTTCTACGGAGCAGTTCTTC.